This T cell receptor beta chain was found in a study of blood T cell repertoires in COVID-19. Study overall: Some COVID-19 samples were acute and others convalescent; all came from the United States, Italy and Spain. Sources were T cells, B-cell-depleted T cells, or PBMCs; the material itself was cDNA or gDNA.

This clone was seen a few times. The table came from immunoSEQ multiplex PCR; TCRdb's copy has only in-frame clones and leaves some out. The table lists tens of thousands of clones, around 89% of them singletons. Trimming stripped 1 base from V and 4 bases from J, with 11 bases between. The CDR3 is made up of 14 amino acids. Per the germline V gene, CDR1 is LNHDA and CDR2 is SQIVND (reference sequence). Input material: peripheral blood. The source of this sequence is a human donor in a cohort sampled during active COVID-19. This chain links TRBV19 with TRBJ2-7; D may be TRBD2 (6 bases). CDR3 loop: CASSIGFRGYEQYF. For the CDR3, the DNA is TGTGCCAGTAGTATAGGCTTCCGGGGGTACGAGCAGTACTTC. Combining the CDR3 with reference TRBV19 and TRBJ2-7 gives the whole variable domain DGGITQSPKYLFRKEGQNVTLSCEQNLNHDAMYWYRQDPGQGLRLIYYSQIVNDFQKGDIAEGYSVSREKKESFPLTVTSAQKNPTAFYLCASSIGFRGYEQYFGPGTRLTVT.